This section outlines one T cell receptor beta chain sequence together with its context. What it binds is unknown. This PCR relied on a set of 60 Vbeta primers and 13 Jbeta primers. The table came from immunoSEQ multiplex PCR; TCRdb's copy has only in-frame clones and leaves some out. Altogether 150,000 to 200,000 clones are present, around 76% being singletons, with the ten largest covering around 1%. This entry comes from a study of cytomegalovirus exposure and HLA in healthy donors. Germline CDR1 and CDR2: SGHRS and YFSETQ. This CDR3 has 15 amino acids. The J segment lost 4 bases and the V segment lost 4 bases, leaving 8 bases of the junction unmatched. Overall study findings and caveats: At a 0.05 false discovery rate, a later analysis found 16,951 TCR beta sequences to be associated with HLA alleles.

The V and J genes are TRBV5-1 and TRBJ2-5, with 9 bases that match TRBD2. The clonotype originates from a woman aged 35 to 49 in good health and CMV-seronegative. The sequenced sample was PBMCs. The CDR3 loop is CASSQGGRVGETQYF. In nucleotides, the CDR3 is TGCGCCAGCAGCCAGGGCGGGAGGGTAGGAGAGACCCAGTACTTC.